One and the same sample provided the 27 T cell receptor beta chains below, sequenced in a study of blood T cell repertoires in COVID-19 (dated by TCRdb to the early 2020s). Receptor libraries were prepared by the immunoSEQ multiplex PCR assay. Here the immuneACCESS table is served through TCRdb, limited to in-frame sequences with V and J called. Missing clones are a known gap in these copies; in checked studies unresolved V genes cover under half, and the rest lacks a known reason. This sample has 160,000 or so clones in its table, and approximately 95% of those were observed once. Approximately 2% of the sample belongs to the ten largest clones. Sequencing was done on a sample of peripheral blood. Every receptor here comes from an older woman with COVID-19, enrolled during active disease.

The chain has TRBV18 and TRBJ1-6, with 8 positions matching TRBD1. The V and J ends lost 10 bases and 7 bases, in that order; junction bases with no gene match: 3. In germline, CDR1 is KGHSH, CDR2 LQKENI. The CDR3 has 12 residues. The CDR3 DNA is TGTGCCACCGGGACAGGAAATTCACCCCTCCACTTT. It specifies CATGTGNSPLHF.

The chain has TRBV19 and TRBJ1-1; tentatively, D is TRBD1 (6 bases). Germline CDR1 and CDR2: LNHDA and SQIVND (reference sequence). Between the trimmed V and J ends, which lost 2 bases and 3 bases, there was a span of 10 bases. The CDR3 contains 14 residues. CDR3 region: CASSITGRDTEAFF. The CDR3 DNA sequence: TGTGCCAGTAGTATAACAGGGCGAGACACTGAAGCTTTCTTT.

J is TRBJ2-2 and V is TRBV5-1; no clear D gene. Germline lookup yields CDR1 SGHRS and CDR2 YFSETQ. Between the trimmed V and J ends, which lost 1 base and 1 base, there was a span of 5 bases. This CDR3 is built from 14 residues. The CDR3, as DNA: TGCGCCAGCAGCTTGTGGCAGAACACCGGGGAGCTGTTTTTT. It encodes CASSLWQNTGELFF.

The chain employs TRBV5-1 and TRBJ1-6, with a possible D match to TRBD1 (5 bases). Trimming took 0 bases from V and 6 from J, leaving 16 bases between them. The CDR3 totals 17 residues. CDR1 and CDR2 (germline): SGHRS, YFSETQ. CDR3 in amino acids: CASSLGTGETANSPLHF. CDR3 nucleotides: TGCGCCAGCAGCTTGGGTACAGGCGAAACCGCTAATTCACCCCTCCACTTT.

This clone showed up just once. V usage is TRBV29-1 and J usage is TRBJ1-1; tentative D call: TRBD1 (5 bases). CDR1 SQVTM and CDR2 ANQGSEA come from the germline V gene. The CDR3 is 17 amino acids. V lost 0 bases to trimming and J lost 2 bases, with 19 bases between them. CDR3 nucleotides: TGCAGCGTTGAAGATCGATGGGGCACCCTAGGTAACACTGAAGCTTTCTTT. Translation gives CSVEDRWGTLGNTEAFF.

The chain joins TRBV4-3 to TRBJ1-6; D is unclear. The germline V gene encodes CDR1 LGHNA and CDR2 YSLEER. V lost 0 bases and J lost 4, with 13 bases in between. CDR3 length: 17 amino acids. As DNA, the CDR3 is TGCGCCAGCAGCCAAGATTTTCAGAGGCTATATAATTCACCCCTCCACTTT. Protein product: CASSQDFQRLYNSPLHF.

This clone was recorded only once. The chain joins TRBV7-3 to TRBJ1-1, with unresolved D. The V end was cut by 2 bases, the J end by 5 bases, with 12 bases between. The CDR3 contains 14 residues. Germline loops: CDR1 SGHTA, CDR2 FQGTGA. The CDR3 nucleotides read TGTGCCAGCAGCTTATCGCCAGGTGGAACTGAAGCTTTCTTT. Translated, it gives CASSLSPGGTEAFF.

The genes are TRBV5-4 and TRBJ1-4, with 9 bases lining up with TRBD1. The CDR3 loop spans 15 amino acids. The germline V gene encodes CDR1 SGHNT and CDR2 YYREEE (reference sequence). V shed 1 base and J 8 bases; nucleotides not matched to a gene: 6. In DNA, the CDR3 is TGTGCCAGCAGCTTGTCCGGGACAGGGAACGAAAAACTGTTTTTT. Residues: CASSLSGTGNEKLFF.

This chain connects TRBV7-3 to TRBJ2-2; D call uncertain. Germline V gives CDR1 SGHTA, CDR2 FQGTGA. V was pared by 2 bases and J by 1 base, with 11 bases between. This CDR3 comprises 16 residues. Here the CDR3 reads CASSLWLRGNTGELFF. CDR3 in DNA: TGTGCCAGCAGCTTATGGCTCCGAGGGAACACCGGGGAGCTGTTTTTT.

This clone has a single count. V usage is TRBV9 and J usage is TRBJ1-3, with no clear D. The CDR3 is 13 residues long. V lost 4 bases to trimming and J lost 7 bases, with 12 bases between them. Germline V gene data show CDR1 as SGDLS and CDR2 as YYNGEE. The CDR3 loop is CASSPLFGNTIYF. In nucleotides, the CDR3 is TGTGCCAGCAGCCCACTTTTCGGGAACACCATATATTTT.

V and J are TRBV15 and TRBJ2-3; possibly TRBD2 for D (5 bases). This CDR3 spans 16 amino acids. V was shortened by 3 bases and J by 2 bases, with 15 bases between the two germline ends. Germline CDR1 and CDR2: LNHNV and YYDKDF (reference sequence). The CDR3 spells CATSRPGRRHTDTQYF. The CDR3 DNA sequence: TGTGCCACCAGCAGGCCGGGGAGACGGCACACAGATACGCAGTATTTT.

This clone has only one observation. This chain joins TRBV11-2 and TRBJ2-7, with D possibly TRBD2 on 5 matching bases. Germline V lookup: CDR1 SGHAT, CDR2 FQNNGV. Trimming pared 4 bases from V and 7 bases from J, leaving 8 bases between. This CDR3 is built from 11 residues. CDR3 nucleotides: TGTGCCAGCAGCTATTGGGAGGAGCAGTACTTC. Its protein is CASSYWEEQYF.

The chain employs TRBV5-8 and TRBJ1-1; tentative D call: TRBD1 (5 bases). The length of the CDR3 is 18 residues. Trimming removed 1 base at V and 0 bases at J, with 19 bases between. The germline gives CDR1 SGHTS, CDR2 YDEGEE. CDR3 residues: CASSLFRGEGAMNTEAFF. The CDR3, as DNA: TGTGCCAGCAGCTTGTTTAGAGGGGAGGGCGCTATGAACACTGAAGCTTTCTTT. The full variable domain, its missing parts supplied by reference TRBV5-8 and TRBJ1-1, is EAGVTQSPTHLIKTRGQQATLRCSPISGHTSVYWYQQALGLGLQFLLWYDEGEERNRGNFPPRFSGRQFPNYSSELNVNALELEDSALYLCASSLFRGEGAMNTEAFFGQGTRLTVV.

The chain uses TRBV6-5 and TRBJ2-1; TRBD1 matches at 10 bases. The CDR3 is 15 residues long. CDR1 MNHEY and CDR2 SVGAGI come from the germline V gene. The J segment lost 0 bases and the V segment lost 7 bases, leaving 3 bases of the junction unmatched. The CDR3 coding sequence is TGTGCCAGCAATCGGGACAGGGGCTCCTACAATGAGCAGTTCTTC. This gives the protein CASNRDRGSYNEQFF.

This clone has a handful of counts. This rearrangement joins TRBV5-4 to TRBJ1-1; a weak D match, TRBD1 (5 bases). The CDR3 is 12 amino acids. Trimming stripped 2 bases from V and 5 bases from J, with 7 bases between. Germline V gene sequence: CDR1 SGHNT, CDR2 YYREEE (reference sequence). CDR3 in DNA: TGTGCCAGCAGCTTCAGGGCTACTGAAGCTTTCTTT. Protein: CASSFRATEAFF.

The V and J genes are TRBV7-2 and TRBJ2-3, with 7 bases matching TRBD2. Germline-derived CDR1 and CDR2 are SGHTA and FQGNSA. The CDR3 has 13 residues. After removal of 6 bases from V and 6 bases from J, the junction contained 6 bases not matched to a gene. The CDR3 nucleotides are TGTGCCAGCAGGAATTGGGGGGGGGATACGCAGTATTTT. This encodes CASRNWGGDTQYF.

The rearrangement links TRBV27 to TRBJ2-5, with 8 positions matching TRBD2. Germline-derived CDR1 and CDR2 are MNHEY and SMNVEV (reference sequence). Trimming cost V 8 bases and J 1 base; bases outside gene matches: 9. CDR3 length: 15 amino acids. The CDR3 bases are TGTGCCAGCCAAAAGCGGGGGAGATCCCAAGAGACCCAGTACTTC. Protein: CASQKRGRSQETQYF.

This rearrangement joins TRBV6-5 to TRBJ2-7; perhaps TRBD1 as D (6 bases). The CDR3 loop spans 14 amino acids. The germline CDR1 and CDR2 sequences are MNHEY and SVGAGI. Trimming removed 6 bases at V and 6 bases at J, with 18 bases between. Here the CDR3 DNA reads TGTGCCAGCAGCATACAGGGATATCCTTCCGAGCAGTACTTC. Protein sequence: CASSIQGYPSEQYF.

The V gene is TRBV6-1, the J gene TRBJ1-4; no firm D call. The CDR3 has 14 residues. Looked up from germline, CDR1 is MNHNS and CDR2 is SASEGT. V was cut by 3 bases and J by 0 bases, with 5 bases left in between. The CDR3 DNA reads TGTGCCAGCAGTGACCCATCAACTAATGAAAAACTGTTTTTT. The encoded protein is CASSDPSTNEKLFF.

CDR3 residues: CARRGSSGNTIYF. Here the CDR3 DNA reads TGTGCCAGGAGGGGGTCCTCTGGAAACACCATATATTTT. V and J are TRBV2 and TRBJ1-3, with a weak D call TRBD1 (6 bases). With 9 bases removed from V and 0 bases from J, the gap between germline ends came to 9 bases. Germline V CDR1 and CDR2: SNHLY, FYNNEI. CDR3 size: 13 residues.

CDR3 sequence (DNA): TGTGCCAGCAGTGAGAGGGACACAGATACGCAGTATTTT. Translating gives CASSERDTDTQYF. The J gene is TRBJ2-3, the V gene TRBV6-1; possibly TRBD2 for D (5 bases). Trimming removed 3 bases at V and 2 bases at J, with 6 bases between. The CDR3 totals 13 residues. Germline V CDR1 and CDR2: MNHNS, SASEGT.

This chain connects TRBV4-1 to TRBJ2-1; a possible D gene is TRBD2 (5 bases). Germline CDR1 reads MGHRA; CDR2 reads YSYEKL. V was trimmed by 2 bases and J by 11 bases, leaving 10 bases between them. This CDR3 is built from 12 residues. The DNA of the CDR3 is TGCGCCAGCAGCCAACTAGCTCGGAAGCAGTTCTTC. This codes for CASSQLARKQFF.

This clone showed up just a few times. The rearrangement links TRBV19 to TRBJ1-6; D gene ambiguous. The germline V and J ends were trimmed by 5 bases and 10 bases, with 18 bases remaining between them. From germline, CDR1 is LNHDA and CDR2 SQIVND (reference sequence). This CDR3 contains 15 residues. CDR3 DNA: TGTGCCAGTAGTTCCTCGGGAGGCGGGGAGTCACCCCTCCACTTT. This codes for CASSSSGGGESPLHF. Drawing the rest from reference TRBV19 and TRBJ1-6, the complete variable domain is DGGITQSPKYLFRKEGQNVTLSCEQNLNHDAMYWYRQDPGQGLRLIYYSQIVNDFQKGDIAEGYSVSREKKESFPLTVTSAQKNPTAFYLCASSSSGGGESPLHFGNGTRLTVT.

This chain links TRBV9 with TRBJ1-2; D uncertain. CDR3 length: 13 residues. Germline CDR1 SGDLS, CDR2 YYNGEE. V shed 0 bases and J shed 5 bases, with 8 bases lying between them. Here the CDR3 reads CASSVGTEYGYTF. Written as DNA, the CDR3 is TGTGCCAGCAGCGTAGGAACAGAGTATGGCTACACCTTC.

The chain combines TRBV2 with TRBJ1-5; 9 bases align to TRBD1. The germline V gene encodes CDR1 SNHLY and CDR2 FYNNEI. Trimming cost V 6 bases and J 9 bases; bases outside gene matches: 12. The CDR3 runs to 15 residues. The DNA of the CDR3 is TGTGCCAGCAGAGGGGGACAGGGTCGGGAAGGGCCCCAGCATTTT. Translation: CASRGGQGREGPQHF.

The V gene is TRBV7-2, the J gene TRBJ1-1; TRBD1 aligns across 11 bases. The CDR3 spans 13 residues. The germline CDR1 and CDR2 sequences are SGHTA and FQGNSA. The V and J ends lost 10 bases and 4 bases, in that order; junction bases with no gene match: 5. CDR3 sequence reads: CATPGTGGTEAFF. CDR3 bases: TGTGCCACCCCCGGGACAGGGGGCACTGAAGCTTTCTTT.

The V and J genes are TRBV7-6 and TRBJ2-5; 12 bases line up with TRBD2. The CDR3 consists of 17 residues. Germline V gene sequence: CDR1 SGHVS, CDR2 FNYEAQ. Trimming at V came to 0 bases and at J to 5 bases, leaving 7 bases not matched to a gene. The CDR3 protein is CASSLAALAGGRETQYF. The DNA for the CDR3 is TGTGCCAGCAGCTTAGCGGCTCTAGCGGGGGGGCGGGAGACCCAGTACTTC.